Listed below are T cell receptor beta chains from one sample, sequenced in a study of shared clonotypes between healthy human individuals. Assay: immunoSEQ multiplex PCR; the TCRdb copy retains only in-frame clones and omits some. There are a few million clones in the sample; about 90% occur only once, and approximately 0.39% lies in the top ten. The sequencing input was naive CD4+ T cells from PBMCs. Receptors originate from a man aged 18 to 30 in good health. Some clones in this sample may be carry-over from other donors' samples. CDR3s include the opening cysteine and the closing phenylalanine or tryptophan.

CDR3 length,J gene,V gene,CDR3 protein
13,TRBJ2-5,TRBV4-1,CASSQAYRETQYF
16,TRBJ2-7,TRBV28,CASSPPGTSGRDEQYF
16,TRBJ2-1,TRBV28,CASSPRAAAPYNEQFF
15,TRBJ2-3,TRBV5-8,CASSLGRGGLDTQYF
14,TRBJ2-2,TRBV5-1,CASSLAVNPGELFF
11,TRBJ2-7,TRBV6-6,CASSSTYEQYF
12,TRBJ2-7,TRBV5-1,CASSLISNEQYF
15,TRBJ1-1,TRBV15,CATSSRGPSNTEAFF
13,TRBJ2-2,TRBV11-3,CASSLIRGGELFF
19,TRBJ1-1,TRBV30,CAWRSVVLRDRFMNTEAFF
15,TRBJ2-1,TRBV6-1,CASMRDRGSYNEQFF
13,TRBJ2-5,TRBV19,CASSSARQETQYF
16,TRBJ2-5,TRBV7-3,CASSPDGNSGQETQYF
23,TRBJ2-7,TRBV23-1,CASSQSGDRTHPTTSGIINEQYF
15,TRBJ2-2,TRBV7-2,CASSRRTSGTGELFF
15,TRBJ2-7,TRBV19,CASSVRDREINEQYF
16,TRBJ2-3,TRBV5-4,CASSTGTSGRTDTQYF
17,TRBJ2-4,TRBV19,CASSGRLTALAKNIQYF
14,TRBJ1-1,TRBV28,CASSSPGQGTEAFF
15,TRBJ2-1,TRBV4-1,CASSQLGVTYNEQFF
15,TRBJ1-5,TRBV18,CASSNRGRVDQPQHF
12,TRBJ2-2,TRBV30,CAWRGGTGELFF
15,TRBJ2-5,TRBV5-1,CASSFVGQGAKTQYF
17,TRBJ2-1,TRBV28,CASSTPGPSGTYNEQFF
14,TRBJ1-1,TRBV5-1,CASSQTEQNTEAFF
15,TRBJ1-1,TRBV5-1,CASSLVAGRGTEAFF
15,TRBJ2-2,TRBV5-1,CASSLVVGNTGELFF
15,TRBJ2-7,TRBV6-5,CASSYSGTGSYEQYF
14,TRBJ1-5,TRBV9,CASSPGRVDQPQHF
13,TRBJ2-1,TRBV28,CASRNDRLNEQFF
16,TRBJ2-7,TRBV28,CASSYPFGGVTYEQYF
15,TRBJ1-5,TRBV28,CASSPPGGSNQPQHF
13,TRBJ2-7,TRBV7-9,CASSGRSGYEQYF
14,TRBJ2-2,TRBV28,CASSLLRFAGELFF
16,TRBJ2-3,TRBV9,CASSTRRLAGVDTQYF
13,TRBJ2-7,TRBV7-3,CASSLGQDNIRYF
15,TRBJ1-4,TRBV11-2,CASSSLDRGNEKLFF
14,TRBJ2-3,TRBV15,CATSRVARENTQYF
15,TRBJ2-7,TRBV2,CASSEGQGRTYEQYF
13,TRBJ1-1,TRBV28,CAGGGTATTEAFF
17,TRBJ2-6,TRBV7-9,CASSLRDRLGGANVLTF
15,TRBJ1-1,TRBV2,CASSEALKAASGAFF
14,TRBJ2-2,TRBV2,CASTSGPNTGELFF
15,TRBJ2-5,TRBV7-6,CASWPLAGGQETQYF
13,TRBJ1-2,TRBV6-6,CASSYLSNYGYTF
14,TRBJ1-1,TRBV28,CASASTPDSTEAFF
15,TRBJ2-2,TRBV6-5,CASRGATAGTGELFF